Below are 4 T cell receptor beta chains sequenced from a single sample in a study of OX40 agonist ivuxolimab in advanced cancers. TCRdb's table, derived via immunoSEQ multiplex PCR, lists solely in-frame clones and lacks some. The repertoire holds some 99,000 clones, roughly nine tenths seen once, with 0.5% to 0.55% in the top ten. Specimen: CD4+ or CD8+ T cells sorted from blood, collected in a trial of the OX40 agonist ivuxolimab. These receptors were taken from an adult with an advanced solid tumor such as melanoma, head and neck, liver or kidney cancer.

The chain has TRBV19 and TRBJ1-2, with 8 bases identical to TRBD1. The V segment lost 8 bases and the J segment 8 bases; nucleotides outside the gene matches: 7. In germline, CDR1 is LNHDA, CDR2 SQIVND (reference sequence). This CDR3 comprises 12 residues. CDR3 DNA sequence: TGTGCCAGTGACAGGGGAGCAGGAGGCTACACCTTC. This translates into CASDRGAGGYTF. The whole variable domain, remainder taken from reference TRBV19 and TRBJ1-2, is DGGITQSPKYLFRKEGQNVTLSCEQNLNHDAMYWYRQDPGQGLRLIYYSQIVNDFQKGDIAEGYSVSREKKESFPLTVTSAQKNPTAFYLCASDRGAGGYTFGSGTRLTVV.

This chain connects TRBV9 to TRBJ2-2; D call uncertain. The CDR3 runs to 18 residues. The V and J ends lost 0 bases and 0 bases respectively, with 15 bases between them. Germline-derived CDR1 and CDR2 are SGDLS and YYNGEE. The CDR3 sequence is CASSVATFRAANTGELFF. The CDR3 nucleotides are TGTGCCAGCAGCGTAGCTACTTTCCGGGCAGCGAACACCGGGGAGCTGTTTTTT.

The chain combines TRBV18 with TRBJ1-4; 7 nucleotides align to TRBD1. V gave up 3 bases and J gave up 13 bases; unmatched junction bases: 14. The CDR3 totals 15 residues. CDR1 KGHSH and CDR2 LQKENI come from the germline V gene. The CDR3 region is CASSPPRQGPVRLFF. CDR3 DNA: TGTGCCAGCTCACCGCCCCGACAGGGACCCGTCCGACTGTTTTTT.

The chain couples TRBV6-7 to TRBJ2-7, with a weak D call TRBD2 (6 bases). TRBV6-7 is classed as an ORF, of uncertain function. With 6 bases removed from V and 0 bases from J, the gap between germline ends came to 21 bases. The CDR3 contains 17 residues. CDR3 bases: TGTGCCAGCAGGTCGGAAATTAGTGGGGGGAGCTCCTACGAGCAGTACTTC. Translation gives CASRSEISGGSSYEQYF.